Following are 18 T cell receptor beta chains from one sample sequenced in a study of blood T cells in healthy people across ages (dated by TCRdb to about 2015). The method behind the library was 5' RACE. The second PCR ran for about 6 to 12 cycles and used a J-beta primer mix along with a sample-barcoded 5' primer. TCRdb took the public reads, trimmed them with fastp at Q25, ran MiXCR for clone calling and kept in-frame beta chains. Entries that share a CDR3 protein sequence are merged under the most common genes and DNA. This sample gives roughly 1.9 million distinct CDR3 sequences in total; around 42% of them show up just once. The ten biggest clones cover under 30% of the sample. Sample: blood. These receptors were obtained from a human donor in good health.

CDR3 protein: CASSQVITDYEQYF. CDR3 DNA: TGTGCCAGCAGCCAAGTCATTACAGACTACGAGCAGTACTTC. The rearrangement links TRBV14 to TRBJ2-7, with D uncertain. Germline CDR1 SGHDN, CDR2 FVKESK. This CDR3 has 14 amino acids. V gave up 1 base and J gave up 3 bases, with 10 bases separating them.

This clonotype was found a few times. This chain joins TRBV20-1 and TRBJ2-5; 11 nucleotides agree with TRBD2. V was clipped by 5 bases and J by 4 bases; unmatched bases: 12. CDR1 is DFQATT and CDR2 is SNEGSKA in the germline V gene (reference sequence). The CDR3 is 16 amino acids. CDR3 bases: TGCAGTGCTGAGGGGGGGGGACTAGCGGACATAGAGACCCAGTACTTC. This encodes CSAEGGGLADIETQYF.

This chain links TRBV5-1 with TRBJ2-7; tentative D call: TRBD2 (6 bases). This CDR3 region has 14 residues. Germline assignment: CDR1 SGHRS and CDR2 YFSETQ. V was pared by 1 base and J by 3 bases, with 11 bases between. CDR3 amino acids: CASSLWRGHYEQYF. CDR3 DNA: TGCGCCAGCAGCTTGTGGCGGGGCCACTACGAGCAGTACTTC.

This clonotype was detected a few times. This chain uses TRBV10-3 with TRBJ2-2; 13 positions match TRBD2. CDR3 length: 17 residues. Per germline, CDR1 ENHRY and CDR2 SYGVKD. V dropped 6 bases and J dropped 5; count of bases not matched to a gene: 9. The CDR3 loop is CAIRSMTSGGPTGELFF. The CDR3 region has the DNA TGTGCCATCAGGTCGATGACTAGCGGGGGGCCAACCGGGGAGCTGTTTTTT.

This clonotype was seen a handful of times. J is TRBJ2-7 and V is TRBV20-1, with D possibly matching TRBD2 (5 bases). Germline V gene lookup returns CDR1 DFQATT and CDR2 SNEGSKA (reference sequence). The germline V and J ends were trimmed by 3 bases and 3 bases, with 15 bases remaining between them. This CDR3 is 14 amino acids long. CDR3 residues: CSASENGNGYEQYF. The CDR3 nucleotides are TGCAGTGCTAGTGAGAACGGGAACGGCTACGAGCAGTACTTC.

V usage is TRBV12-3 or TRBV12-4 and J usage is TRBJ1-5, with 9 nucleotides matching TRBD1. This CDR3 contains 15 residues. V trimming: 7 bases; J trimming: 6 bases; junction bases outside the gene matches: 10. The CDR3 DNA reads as TGTGCCAGCACCGCCGGAGGACAGGGGATTCAGCCCCAGCATTTT. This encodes CASTAGGQGIQPQHF.

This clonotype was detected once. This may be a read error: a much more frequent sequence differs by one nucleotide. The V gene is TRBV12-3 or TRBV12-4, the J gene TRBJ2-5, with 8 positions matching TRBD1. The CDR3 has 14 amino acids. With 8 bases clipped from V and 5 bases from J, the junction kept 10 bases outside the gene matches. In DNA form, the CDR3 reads TGTGCCAGCCTTGACGCAGGGGGCAGGGAGACCCAGTACTTC. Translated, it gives CASLDAGGRETQYF.

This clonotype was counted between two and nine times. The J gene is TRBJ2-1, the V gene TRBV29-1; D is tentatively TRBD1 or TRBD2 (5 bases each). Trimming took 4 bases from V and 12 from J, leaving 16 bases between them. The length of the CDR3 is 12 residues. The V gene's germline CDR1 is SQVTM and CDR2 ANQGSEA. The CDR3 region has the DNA TGCAGCGTTGGAATTGGGACCACCCGGCAGTTCTTC. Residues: CSVGIGTTRQFF.

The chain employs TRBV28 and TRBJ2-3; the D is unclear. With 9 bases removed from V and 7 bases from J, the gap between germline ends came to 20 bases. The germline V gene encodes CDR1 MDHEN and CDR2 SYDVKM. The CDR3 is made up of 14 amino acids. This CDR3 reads CASKKDGLGYTQYF. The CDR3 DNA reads TGTGCCAGTAAGAAGGACGGCCTGGGGTATACGCAGTATTTT.

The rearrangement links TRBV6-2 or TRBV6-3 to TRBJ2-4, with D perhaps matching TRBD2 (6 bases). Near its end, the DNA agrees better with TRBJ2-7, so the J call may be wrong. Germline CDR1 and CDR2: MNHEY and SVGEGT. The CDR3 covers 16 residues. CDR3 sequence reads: CASSQKGRELSYEQYF. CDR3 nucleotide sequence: TGTGCCAGCAGTCAGAAAGGACGGGAGCTCTCCTACGAGCAGTACTTC.

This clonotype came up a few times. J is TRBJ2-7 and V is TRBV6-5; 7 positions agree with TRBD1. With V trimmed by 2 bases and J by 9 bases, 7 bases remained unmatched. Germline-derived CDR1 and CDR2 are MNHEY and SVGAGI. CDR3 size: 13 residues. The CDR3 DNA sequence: TGTGCCAGCAGTTACCCCCGAAGACAGGGGCAGTACTTC. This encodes CASSYPRRQGQYF.

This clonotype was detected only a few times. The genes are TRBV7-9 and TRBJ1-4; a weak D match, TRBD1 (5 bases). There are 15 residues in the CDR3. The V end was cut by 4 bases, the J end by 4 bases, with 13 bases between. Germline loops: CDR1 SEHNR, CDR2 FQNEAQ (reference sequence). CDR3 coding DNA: TGTGCCAGCAGCTCCGTTGGGGGGTATAATGAAAAACTGTTTTTT. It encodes CASSSVGGYNEKLFF.

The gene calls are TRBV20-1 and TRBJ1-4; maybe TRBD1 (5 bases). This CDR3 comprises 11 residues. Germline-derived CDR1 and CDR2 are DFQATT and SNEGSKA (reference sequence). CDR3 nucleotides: TGCGGGGGGTCCCATAATGAAAAACTGTTTTTT. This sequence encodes CGGSHNEKLFF.

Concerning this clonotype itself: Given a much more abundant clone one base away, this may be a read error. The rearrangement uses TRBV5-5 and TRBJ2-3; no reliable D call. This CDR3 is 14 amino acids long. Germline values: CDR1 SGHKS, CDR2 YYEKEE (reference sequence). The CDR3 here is CAGSLVGYTDTQYF. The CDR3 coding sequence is TGTGCCGGCAGCTTGGTGGGGTACACAGATACGCAGTATTTT.

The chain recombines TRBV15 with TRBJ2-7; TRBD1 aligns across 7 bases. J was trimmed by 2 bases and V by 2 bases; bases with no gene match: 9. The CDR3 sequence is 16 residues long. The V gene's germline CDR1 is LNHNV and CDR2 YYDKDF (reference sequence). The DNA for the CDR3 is TGTGCCACCAGCAGATTGGACAGGTCTTTAGCCTACGAGCAGTACTTC. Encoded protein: CATSRLDRSLAYEQYF. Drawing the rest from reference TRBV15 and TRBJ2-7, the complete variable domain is DAMVIQNPRYQVTQFGKPVTLSCSQTLNHNVMYWYQQKSSQAPKLLFHYYDKDFNNEADTPDNFQSRRPNTSFCFLDIRSPGLGDTAMYLCATSRLDRSLAYEQYFGPGTRLTVT.

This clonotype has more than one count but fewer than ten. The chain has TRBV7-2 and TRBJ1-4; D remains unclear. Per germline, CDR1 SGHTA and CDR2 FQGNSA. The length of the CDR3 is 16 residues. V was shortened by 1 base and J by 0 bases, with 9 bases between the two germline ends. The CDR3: CASSLDWSATNEKLFF. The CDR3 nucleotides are TGTGCCAGCAGCTTAGATTGGTCTGCAACTAATGAAAAACTGTTTTTT.

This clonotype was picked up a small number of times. The CDR3 coding sequence is TGTGCCAGCAGTTTAGCGCGCGGGGGGTTCTACAATGAGCAGTTCTTC. Its protein is CASSLARGGFYNEQFF. This sequence joins TRBV12-3 or TRBV12-4 and TRBJ2-1, with 8 bases matching TRBD2. The CDR3 runs 16 residues. Trimming at V came to 0 bases and at J to 3 bases, leaving 4 bases not matched to a gene.

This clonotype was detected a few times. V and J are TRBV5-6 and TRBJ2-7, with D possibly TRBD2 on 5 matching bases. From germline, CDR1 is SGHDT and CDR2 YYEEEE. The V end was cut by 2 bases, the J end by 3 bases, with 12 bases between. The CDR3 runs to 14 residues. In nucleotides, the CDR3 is TGTGCCAGCAGCTTTGGCCCCGGGGACTACGAGCAGTACTTC. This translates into CASSFGPGDYEQYF.